One T cell receptor (beta chain) is described in this entry. The data are from a study of blood T cell repertoires in COVID-19. Study-wide context: Samples taken during acute and convalescent COVID-19 were collected in the United States, Italy and Spain. The analysed material was cDNA or gDNA that came from T cells, B-cell-depleted T cells, or PBMCs.

The germline CDR1 and CDR2 sequences are SGHTA and FQGNSA. There are 14 residues in the CDR3. Trimming removed 6 bases from V and 4 bases from J, with 15 bases in between. In the original workflow: Estimation of nucleated cell counts relied on the amplification of reference gene primers. Here immunoSEQ multiplex PCR was the method, and the copy in TCRdb shows in-frame clones only, minus some. Clone size and the V and J calls come from that table; the DNA yielded D and trimming. The profile shows roughly 280,000 clones, approximately 81% of them singletons. This receptor was identified in a man between 60 and 75 years old with acute or convalescent COVID-19. Sequenced input: peripheral blood. V gene TRBV7-2 combines with J gene TRBJ1-2, with TRBD1 as a possible D gene (6 bases). CDR3 loop: CASSLGAESYGYTF. The CDR3, as DNA: TGTGCCAGCAGTCTGGGGGCCGAGAGCTATGGCTACACCTTC.